The clone carrying this T cell receptor (beta chain) was picked up one time. Germline V gene data show CDR1 as SGDLS and CDR2 as YYNGEE. V was cut by 2 bases and J by 5 bases, with 10 bases left in between. This CDR3 contains 13 residues. Among Cohort 3 donors, those recovered had two negative PCRs, clearance, or symptom resolution. This entry is derived from a study of blood T cell repertoires in COVID-19. The overall study: The United States, Italy and Spain provided the acute and convalescent COVID-19 samples. T cells, B-cell-depleted T cells, or PBMCs provided the cDNA or gDNA that served as material.

Under the authors' procedure: How many nucleated cells were present was estimated from reference gene primer amplification. Data came from immunoSEQ multiplex PCR; TCRdb stores just in-frame clones and leaves some out. V and J calls and clone size are as listed in that table; D and trimming were resolved from the DNA. This table has more than 60,000 clones, about 88% appearing once. The clonotype was recovered from a woman between 40 and 55 years old who had recovered from COVID-19. Sequenced: PBMCs or T cells enriched from blood (not recorded which). The chain is built from TRBV9 and TRBJ2-5; possible D gene TRBD2, 6 bases. This chain's CDR3 is CASSVEGLETQYF. CDR3 DNA sequence: TGTGCCAGCAGCGTGGAGGGTCTCGAGACCCAGTACTTC.